These 25 T cell receptor beta chains were all obtained from the same sample, sequenced in a study of T cells in Graves' hyperthyroidism and ophthalmopathy. From RNA transcripts, TCR beta CDR3 regions were amplified. The HTBI primer set was used in a first-round RT-PCR of the TCR CDR3. Using its own MiXCR run on the multiplex PCR reads, TCRdb lists one record per CDR3 protein. The sample lists a few hundred thousand distinct CDR3 sequences; 15% to 18% were seen once. Sequencing was carried out using blood. The receptors come from a woman aged 25 to 39 with Graves' hyperthyroidism.

There are a few counts of this clonotype. V gene TRBV4-1 combines with J gene TRBJ1-5; D remains ambiguous. V lost 3 bases and J lost 1, with 10 bases in between. The CDR3 length is 15 residues. The germline V gene encodes CDR1 MGHRA and CDR2 YSYEKL. The CDR3 loop is CASSQWVGSNQPQHF. The CDR3 nucleotides are TGCGCCAGCAGCCAGTGGGTGGGCAGCAATCAGCCCCAGCATTTT.

This clonotype was seen many times. The V call is TRBV5-1, the J call TRBJ2-7, with 9 bases that match TRBD2. Per germline, CDR1 SGHRS and CDR2 YFSETQ. This CDR3 is built from 13 residues. V lost 2 bases and J lost 5; bases outside the gene matches: 2. The CDR3 DNA reads TGCGCCAGCAGCTTTGCGGGAGGGAACGAGCAGTACTTC. It codes for CASSFAGGNEQYF.

About this clonotype itself: One junction end disagrees with the germline gene, perhaps due to a read error. This sequence joins TRBV20-1 and TRBJ2-7, with 7 nucleotides matching TRBD2. The CDR3 loop spans 14 amino acids. The germline V gene encodes CDR1 DFQATT and CDR2 SNEGSKA (reference sequence). CDR3 sequence reads: CGARDRERGYEQYF. The CDR3 DNA reads TGCGGTGCTAGAGATCGGGAGCGGGGCTACGAGCAGTACTTC.

This clonotype was counted a few times. This chain joins TRBV7-8 and TRBJ1-4; D uncertain. Looked up from germline, CDR1 is SGHVS and CDR2 is FQNEAQ. Trimming removed 6 bases at V and 11 bases at J, with 16 bases between. CDR3 size: 13 residues. CDR3: CASSRTHGGKLFF. The DNA for the CDR3 is TGTGCCAGCAGTCGAACCCACGGAGGGAAACTGTTTTTT.

This clonotype was detected ten times or more. The rearrangement links TRBV7-3 to TRBJ2-3; the match to TRBD2 covers 7 bases. The CDR3 consists of 12 residues. J gave up 10 bases and V 5 bases, and 6 bases lay outside the gene matches. Germline loops: CDR1 SGHTA, CDR2 FQGTGA. The CDR3 here is CASSEAGGAQYF. The CDR3 DNA reads as TGTGCCAGCAGCGAAGCTGGGGGGGCGCAGTATTTT.

The DNA of the CDR3 is TGCGCCAGCAGTGAGGCCAGGGCGGAGAGGAATGGCTACACCTTC. It translates to CASSEARAERNGYTF. The chain carries TRBV10-1 and TRBJ1-2; TRBD1 might be the D (5 bases). CDR3 length equals 15 residues. V was shortened by 2 bases and J by 6 bases, with 16 bases between the two germline ends. CDR1 WNHNN and CDR2 SYGVQD come from the germline V gene (reference sequence).

This chain uses TRBV7-9 with TRBJ2-2, with no clear D. V was clipped by 5 bases and J by 3 bases, with 7 bases between them. Germline V gene data show CDR1 as SEHNR and CDR2 as FQNEAQ (reference sequence). The CDR3 is made up of 13 amino acids. For the CDR3, the DNA is TGTGCCAGCAGCCGCGCGGACACCGGGGAGCTGTTTTTT. It is translated as CASSRADTGELFF.

This clonotype was seen at least ten times. The V gene is TRBV29-1, the J gene TRBJ1-1; 8 bases map to TRBD1. The germline CDR1 and CDR2 sequences are SQVTM and ANQGSEA. The V gene end was trimmed by 7 bases and the J gene end by 4 bases; junction bases not matched to a gene: 8. The CDR3 is 13 amino acids. DNA for the CDR3: TGCAGCGGCCACCGGGACAGGTCCACTGAAGCTTTCTTT. It yields the protein CSGHRDRSTEAFF.

The rearrangement uses TRBV7-9 and TRBJ2-4; perhaps TRBD1 as D (6 bases). Germline lookup yields CDR1 SEHNR and CDR2 FQNEAQ (reference sequence). This CDR3 is built from 14 residues. V was trimmed by 5 bases and J by 8 bases, leaving 16 bases between them. The CDR3 region is CASSQDSTEDIQYF. CDR3 DNA sequence: TGTGCCAGCAGCCAGGACAGTACCGAAGACATTCAGTACTTC. Full variable domain (missing parts from reference TRBV7-9 and TRBJ2-4): DTGVSQNPRHKITKRGQNVTFRCDPISEHNRLYWYRQTLGQGPEFLTYFQNEAQLEKSRLLSDRFSAERPKGSFSTLEIQRTEQGDSAMYLCASSQDSTEDIQYFGAGTRLSVL.

This clonotype was counted many times. This sequence joins TRBV7-2 and TRBJ2-1, with D unclear. V shed 3 bases and J shed 1 base, with 7 bases lying between them. The CDR3 sequence is 14 residues long. The germline V gene encodes CDR1 SGHTA and CDR2 FQGNSA. CDR3 coding DNA: TGTGCCAGCAGCTTCTTTGATTCCTACAATGAGCAGTTCTTC. Its translation: CASSFFDSYNEQFF.

This clonotype was picked up many times. The V and J genes are TRBV29-1 and TRBJ1-2; D may be TRBD1 (5 bases). Looked up from germline, CDR1 is SQVTM and CDR2 is ANQGSEA. Trimming cost V 1 base and J 4 bases, with 19 bases left between them. The length of the CDR3 is 16 residues. The CDR3 is CSVEVGLGREGYGYTF. The CDR3 DNA follows: TGCAGCGTTGAAGTGGGTTTGGGCAGGGAAGGCTATGGCTACACCTTC. Variable domain in full (rest from reference TRBV29-1 and TRBJ1-2): SAVISQKPSRDICQRGTSLTIQCQVDSQVTMMFWYRQQPGQSLTLIATANQGSEATYESGFVIDKFPISRPNLTFSTLTVSNMSPEDSSIYLCSVEVGLGREGYGYTFGSGTRLTVV.

The chain joins TRBV7-8 to TRBJ2-7, with D perhaps matching TRBD1 (6 bases). This CDR3 is built from 14 residues. Germline loops: CDR1 SGHVS, CDR2 FQNEAQ. V dropped 6 bases and J dropped 0 bases, with 12 bases sitting between them. The CDR3 here is CASSDRSSSYEQYF. In nucleotides, the CDR3 is TGTGCCAGCAGTGACAGGTCGAGCTCCTACGAGCAGTACTTC. Full variable domain (outside the CDR3, taken from reference TRBV7-8 and TRBJ2-7): GAGVSQSPRYKVAKRGQDVALRCDPISGHVSLFWYQQALGQGPEFLTYFQNEAQLDKSGLPSDRFFAERPEGSVSTLKIQRTQQEDSAVYLCASSDRSSSYEQYFGPGTRLTVT.

This clonotype has a count of ten or more. The DNA for the CDR3 is TGTGCCAGCAGCTTAGAGGCAAGGCCGAACACTGAAGCTTTCTTT. Translating gives CASSLEARPNTEAFF. The genes are TRBV7-2 and TRBJ1-1, with unresolved D. Germline CDR1 SGHTA, CDR2 FQGNSA. V lost 1 base to trimming and J lost 1 base, with 10 bases between them. The CDR3 covers 15 residues.

The chain links TRBV19 to TRBJ1-2; 7 bases map to TRBD1. The germline CDR1 and CDR2 sequences are LNHDA and SQIVND (reference sequence). The CDR3 runs to 14 residues. V shed 10 bases, J shed 8 bases, and the junction held 16 bases outside the gene matches. The CDR3 is CATSNQEGAGGYTF. DNA for the CDR3: TGTGCCACCTCTAACCAGGAGGGGGCGGGAGGCTACACCTTC.

Comments on this clonotype: A read error may be the cause here, since a much bigger clone is one base away. The rearrangement uses TRBV12-3 or TRBV12-4 and TRBJ2-3; no clear D. The J call is in doubt because the DNA end fits TRBJ1-5 better. This CDR3 spans 15 amino acids. The chain's CDR3 is CASRPGGRVADTQHF. The CDR3 DNA reads as TGTGCCAGCAGGCCGGGCGGGAGAGTTGCAGATACGCAGCATTTT.

Many counts were recorded for this clonotype. The V and J genes are TRBV5-1 and TRBJ2-3; 10 bases line up with TRBD2. The CDR3 consists of 15 residues. Germline V gene lookup returns CDR1 SGHRS and CDR2 YFSETQ. V dropped 4 bases and J dropped 6; count of bases not matched to a gene: 8. CDR3 region: CASSTTSGWPDTQYF. CDR3 sequence (DNA): TGCGCCAGCAGCACGACTAGCGGGTGGCCGGATACGCAGTATTTT.

This clonotype was observed at least ten times. The chain combines TRBV11-2 with TRBJ1-4; TRBD1 is a possible D gene (6 bases). This CDR3 has 16 amino acids. Per germline, CDR1 SGHAT and CDR2 FQNNGV. With 1 base removed from V and 5 bases from J, the gap between germline ends came to 14 bases. The CDR3 region has the DNA TGTGCCAGCAGCTTAGCCCTCCAGGGGCCCAATGAAAAACTGTTTTTT. Amino acid sequence: CASSLALQGPNEKLFF.

This clonotype was seen many times. This sequence joins TRBV2 and TRBJ2-3; D is perhaps TRBD1 (6 bases). This CDR3 region has 14 residues. Trimming stripped 5 bases from V and 0 bases from J, with 9 bases between. Germline assignment: CDR1 SNHLY and CDR2 FYNNEI. CDR3 DNA: TGTGCCAGCAGTAGGGACACCAGCACAGATACGCAGTATTTT. The encoded protein is CASSRDTSTDTQYF.

The chain employs TRBV6-1 and TRBJ1-1; 10 bases align to TRBD1. The junction had 10 bases not matched to a gene; V was cut back by 2 bases and J by 1 base. CDR1 MNHNS and CDR2 SASEGT come from the germline V gene. The CDR3 runs 18 residues. The CDR3 coding sequence is TGTGCCAGCAGTGAAAGGGACAGGGGAGGGTCTGGGAACACTGAAGCTTTCTTT. This encodes CASSERDRGGSGNTEAFF.

The V and J genes are TRBV7-2 and TRBJ2-1; 15 positions match TRBD2. This CDR3 contains 19 residues. Germline V gives CDR1 SGHTA, CDR2 FQGNSA. Trimming cost V 4 bases and J 8 bases; bases outside gene matches: 15. The CDR3 loop is CASSSRSSAGLAGGYEQFF. The CDR3 DNA follows: TGTGCCAGCAGCTCTAGATCTTCGGCGGGACTAGCGGGAGGCTATGAGCAGTTCTTC.

With respect to this clonotype: A much larger clone sits a single nucleotide away, making a read error possible. The chain is built from TRBV27 and TRBJ2-1; 7 positions agree with TRBD2. The germline V gene has CDR1 MNHEY and CDR2 SMNVEV (reference sequence). Unmatched junction bases numbered 9, after V lost 5 bases and J lost 2 bases. The CDR3 sequence is 16 residues long. The CDR3 here is CASSDAGLEAYNEQFF. The CDR3 DNA sequence: TGTGCCAGCAGTGACGCAGGACTAGAGGCCTACAATGAGCAGTTCTTC.

This clonotype was seen a few times. V and J are TRBV18 and TRBJ2-1; 11 nucleotides line up with TRBD2. The CDR3 loop spans 14 amino acids. Germline V CDR1 and CDR2: KGHSH, LQKENI. Trimming removed 7 bases from V and 7 bases from J; junction bases left unmatched: 6. The CDR3 sequence: CASLGTSGSNEQFF. In DNA, the CDR3 is TGTGCCAGCTTGGGGACTAGCGGATCGAATGAGCAGTTCTTC.

In its sample, this clonotype was seen many times. The chain recombines TRBV18 with TRBJ1-1, with TRBD1 matching 8 bases. The CDR3 runs 14 residues. With V trimmed by 3 bases and J by 5 bases, 5 bases remained unmatched. Germline assignment: CDR1 KGHSH and CDR2 LQKENI. The CDR3 protein is CASSPGQGWTEAFF. The CDR3 region has the DNA TGTGCCAGCTCACCCGGACAGGGTTGGACTGAAGCTTTCTTT.

To note about this clonotype: This clone may be a read error of a much larger clone one base away. This chain connects TRBV6-1 to TRBJ1-1; D is unresolved. The V gene lost 4 bases and the J gene lost 6 bases, with 6 bases spanning the gap. There are 11 residues in the CDR3. Germline V lookup: CDR1 MNHNS, CDR2 SASEGT. The DNA for the CDR3 is TGTGCCAGCAGTGCAAATCCTGAAGCTTTCTTT. This codes for CASSANPEAFF.

This clonotype was detected ten times or more. CDR3 DNA: TGCAGTGCCCCGGGACTAGCGGGAGGTTTGGCAGATACGCAGTATTTT. Protein product: CSAPGLAGGLADTQYF. The chain recombines TRBV20-1 with TRBJ2-3; 15 bases are shared with TRBD2. Losses at the gene ends were 6 bases for V and 4 bases for J; bases not matched to a gene: 8. Germline V gene lookup returns CDR1 DFQATT and CDR2 SNEGSKA (reference sequence). This CDR3 has 16 amino acids.